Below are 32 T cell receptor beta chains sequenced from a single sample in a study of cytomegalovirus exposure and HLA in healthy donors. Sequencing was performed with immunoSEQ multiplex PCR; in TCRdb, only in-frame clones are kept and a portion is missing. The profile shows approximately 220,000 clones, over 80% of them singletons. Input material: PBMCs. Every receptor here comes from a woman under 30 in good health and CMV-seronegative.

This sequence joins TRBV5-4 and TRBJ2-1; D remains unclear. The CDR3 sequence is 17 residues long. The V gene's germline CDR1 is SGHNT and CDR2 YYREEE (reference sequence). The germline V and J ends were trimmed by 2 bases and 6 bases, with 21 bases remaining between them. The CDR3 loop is CASSFKSILSSGNEQFF. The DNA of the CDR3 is TGTGCCAGCAGCTTCAAATCGATCCTCTCTAGTGGCAATGAGCAGTTCTTC.

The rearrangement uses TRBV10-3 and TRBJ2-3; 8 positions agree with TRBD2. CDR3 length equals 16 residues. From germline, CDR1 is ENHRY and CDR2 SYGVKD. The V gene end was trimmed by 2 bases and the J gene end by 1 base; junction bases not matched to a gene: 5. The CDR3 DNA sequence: TGTGCCATCAGTGAGGCGGGGGGCGCCGGCACAGATACGCAGTATTTT. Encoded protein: CAISEAGGAGTDTQYF.

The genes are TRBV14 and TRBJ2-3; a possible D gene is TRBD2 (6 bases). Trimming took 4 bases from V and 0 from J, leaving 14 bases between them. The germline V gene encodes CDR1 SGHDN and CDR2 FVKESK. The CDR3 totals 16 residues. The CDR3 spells CASSLRRGISTDTQYF. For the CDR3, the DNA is TGTGCCAGCAGCCTCAGACGGGGGATTAGCACAGATACGCAGTATTTT.

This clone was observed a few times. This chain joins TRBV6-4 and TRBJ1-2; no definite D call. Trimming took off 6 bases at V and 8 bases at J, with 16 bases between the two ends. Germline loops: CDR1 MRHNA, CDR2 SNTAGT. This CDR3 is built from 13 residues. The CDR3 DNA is TGTGCCAGCAGCCCCGATCGGATGCGGGGCTACACCTTC. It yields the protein CASSPDRMRGYTF.

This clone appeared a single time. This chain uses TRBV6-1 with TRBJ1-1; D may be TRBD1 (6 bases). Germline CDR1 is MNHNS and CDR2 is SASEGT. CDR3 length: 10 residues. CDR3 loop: CDTGCIEAFF. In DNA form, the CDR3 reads TGTGACACAGGGTGTATTGAAGCTTTCTTT.

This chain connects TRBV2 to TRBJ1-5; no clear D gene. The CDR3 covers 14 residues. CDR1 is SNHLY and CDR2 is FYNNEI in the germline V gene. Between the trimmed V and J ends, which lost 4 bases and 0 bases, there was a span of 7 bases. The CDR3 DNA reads TGTGCCAGCAGTGTTGAGCTTAGCAATCAGCCCCAGCATTTT. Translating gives CASSVELSNQPQHF.

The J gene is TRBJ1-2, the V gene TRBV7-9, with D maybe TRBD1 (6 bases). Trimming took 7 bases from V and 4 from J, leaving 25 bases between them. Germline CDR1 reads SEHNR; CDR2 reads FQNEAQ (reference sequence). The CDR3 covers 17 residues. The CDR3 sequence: CASTNRRPGGRGYGYTF. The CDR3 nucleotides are TGTGCCAGCACCAACCGGAGGCCCGGCGGCAGGGGCTATGGCTACACCTTC.

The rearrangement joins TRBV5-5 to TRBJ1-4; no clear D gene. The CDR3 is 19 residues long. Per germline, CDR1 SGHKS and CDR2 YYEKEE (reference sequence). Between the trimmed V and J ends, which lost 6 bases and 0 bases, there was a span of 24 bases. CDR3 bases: TGTGCCAGCACCCCCGTTCTTGGGCTGAGTTTTTCAACTAATGAAAAACTGTTTTTT. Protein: CASTPVLGLSFSTNEKLFF.

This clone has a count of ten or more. The CDR3 DNA reads as TGTGCCAGCAGTGCCGGGGCGGGGGGAAACACCATATATTTT. This sequence encodes CASSAGAGGNTIYF. This chain joins TRBV6-5 and TRBJ1-3; possible D gene TRBD1, 5 bases. CDR3 length: 14 residues. V lost 5 bases and J 4 bases, leaving 12 bases between the germline ends. The germline V gene has CDR1 MNHEY and CDR2 SVGAGI.

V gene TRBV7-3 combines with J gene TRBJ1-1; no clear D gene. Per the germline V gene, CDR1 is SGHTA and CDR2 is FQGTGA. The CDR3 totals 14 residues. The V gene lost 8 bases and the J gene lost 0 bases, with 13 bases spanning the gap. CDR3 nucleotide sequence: TGTGCCAGCCTCACGGGGAGGGTGAACACTGAAGCTTTCTTT. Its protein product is CASLTGRVNTEAFF. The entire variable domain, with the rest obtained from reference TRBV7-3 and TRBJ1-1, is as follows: GAGVSQTPSNKVTEKGKYVELRCDPISGHTALYWYRQSLGQGPEFLIYFQGTGAADDSGLPNDRFFAVRPEGSVSTLKIQRTERGDSAVYLCASLTGRVNTEAFFGQGTRLTVV.

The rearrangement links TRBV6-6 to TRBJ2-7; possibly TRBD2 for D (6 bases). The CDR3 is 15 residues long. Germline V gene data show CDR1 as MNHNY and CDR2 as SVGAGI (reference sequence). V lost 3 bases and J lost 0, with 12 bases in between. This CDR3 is CASSYGEVSSYEQYF. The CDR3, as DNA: TGTGCCAGCAGTTATGGGGAGGTGAGCTCCTACGAGCAGTACTTC.

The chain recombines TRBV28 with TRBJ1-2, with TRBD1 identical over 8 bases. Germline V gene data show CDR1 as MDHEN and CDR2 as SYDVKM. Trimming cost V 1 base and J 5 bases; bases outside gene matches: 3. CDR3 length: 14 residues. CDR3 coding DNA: TGTGCCAGCAGTTTATCAGGGGGCGATTATGGCTACACCTTC. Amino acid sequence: CASSLSGGDYGYTF.

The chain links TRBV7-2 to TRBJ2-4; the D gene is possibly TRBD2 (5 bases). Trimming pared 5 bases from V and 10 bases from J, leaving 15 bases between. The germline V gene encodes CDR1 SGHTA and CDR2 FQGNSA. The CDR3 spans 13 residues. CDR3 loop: CASSASGLTIQYF. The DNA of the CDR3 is TGTGCCAGCAGCGCGAGCGGACTCACTATTCAGTACTTC.

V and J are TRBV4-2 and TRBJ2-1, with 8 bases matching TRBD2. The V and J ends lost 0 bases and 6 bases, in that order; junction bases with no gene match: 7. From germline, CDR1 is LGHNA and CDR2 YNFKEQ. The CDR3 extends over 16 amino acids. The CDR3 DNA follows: TGTGCCAGCAGCCAAGATGGACGGGAGGGCCGCAATGAGCAGTTCTTC. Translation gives CASSQDGREGRNEQFF.

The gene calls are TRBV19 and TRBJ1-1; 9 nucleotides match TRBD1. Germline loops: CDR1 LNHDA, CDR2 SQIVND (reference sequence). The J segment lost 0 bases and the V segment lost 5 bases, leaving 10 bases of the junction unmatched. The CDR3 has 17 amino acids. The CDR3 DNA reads TGTGCCAGTAGTCCCCGGACAGGGGTGAAGGTGAACACTGAAGCTTTCTTT. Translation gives CASSPRTGVKVNTEAFF. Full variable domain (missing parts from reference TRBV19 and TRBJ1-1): DGGITQSPKYLFRKEGQNVTLSCEQNLNHDAMYWYRQDPGQGLRLIYYSQIVNDFQKGDIAEGYSVSREKKESFPLTVTSAQKNPTAFYLCASSPRTGVKVNTEAFFGQGTRLTVV.

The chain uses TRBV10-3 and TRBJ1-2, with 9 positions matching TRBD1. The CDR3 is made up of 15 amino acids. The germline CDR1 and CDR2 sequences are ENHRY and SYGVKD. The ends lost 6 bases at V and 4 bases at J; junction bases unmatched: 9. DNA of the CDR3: TGTGCCATCAGCGCCTCAACAGGGGGCGCCTATGGCTACACCTTC. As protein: CAISASTGGAYGYTF.

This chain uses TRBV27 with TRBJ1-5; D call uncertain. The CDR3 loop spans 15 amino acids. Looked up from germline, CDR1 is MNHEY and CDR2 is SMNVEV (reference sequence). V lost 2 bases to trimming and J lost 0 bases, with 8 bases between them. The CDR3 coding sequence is TGTGCCAGCAGTTTACGGGGTTATAGCAATCAGCCCCAGCATTTT. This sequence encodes CASSLRGYSNQPQHF.

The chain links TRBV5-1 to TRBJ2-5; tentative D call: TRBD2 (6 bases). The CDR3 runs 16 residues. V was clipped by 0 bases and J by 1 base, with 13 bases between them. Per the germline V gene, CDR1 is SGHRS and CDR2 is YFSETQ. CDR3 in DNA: TGCGCCAGCAGCTTGGCCTCGGGACTGGGCCAAGAGACCCAGTACTTC. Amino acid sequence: CASSLASGLGQETQYF.

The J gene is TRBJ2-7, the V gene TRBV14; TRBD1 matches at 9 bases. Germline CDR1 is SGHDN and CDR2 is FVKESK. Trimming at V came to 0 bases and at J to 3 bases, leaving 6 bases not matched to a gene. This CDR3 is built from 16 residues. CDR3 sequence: CASSQDPGQGNYEQYF. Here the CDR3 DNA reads TGTGCCAGCAGCCAAGATCCGGGACAGGGAAACTACGAGCAGTACTTC.

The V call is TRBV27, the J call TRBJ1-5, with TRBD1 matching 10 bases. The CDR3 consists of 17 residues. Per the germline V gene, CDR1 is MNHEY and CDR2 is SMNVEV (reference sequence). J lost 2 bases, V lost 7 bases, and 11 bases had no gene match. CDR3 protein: CASTLSDRGRGNQPQHF. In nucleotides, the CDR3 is TGTGCCAGCACCTTATCAGACAGGGGGCGAGGCAATCAGCCCCAGCATTTT.

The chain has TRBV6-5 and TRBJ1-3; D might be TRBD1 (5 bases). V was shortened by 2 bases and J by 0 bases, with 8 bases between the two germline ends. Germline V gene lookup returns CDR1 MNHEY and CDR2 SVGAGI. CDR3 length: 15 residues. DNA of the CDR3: TGTGCCAGCAGTTACCAGGGATTCTCTGGAAACACCATATATTTT. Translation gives CASSYQGFSGNTIYF.

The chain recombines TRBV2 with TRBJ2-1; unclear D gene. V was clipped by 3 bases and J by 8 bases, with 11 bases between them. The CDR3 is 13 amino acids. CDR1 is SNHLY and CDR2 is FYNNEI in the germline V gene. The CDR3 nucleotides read TGTGCCAGCAGTGAGGTTGGCGGAGATGAGCAGTTCTTC. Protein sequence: CASSEVGGDEQFF.

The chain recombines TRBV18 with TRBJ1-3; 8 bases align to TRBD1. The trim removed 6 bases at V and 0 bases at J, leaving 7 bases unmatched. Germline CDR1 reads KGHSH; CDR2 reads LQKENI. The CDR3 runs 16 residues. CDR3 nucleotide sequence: TGTGCCAGCTCTCCAACAACAGGGGGCTCTGGAAACACCATATATTTT. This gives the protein CASSPTTGGSGNTIYF.

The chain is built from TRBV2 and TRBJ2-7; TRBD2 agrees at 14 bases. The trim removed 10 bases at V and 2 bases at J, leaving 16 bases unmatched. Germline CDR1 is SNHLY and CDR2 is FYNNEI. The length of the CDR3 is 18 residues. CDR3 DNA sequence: TGTGCCACGCAAGTGGGACTAGCGGGAGCGTCCCAAACCTACGAGCAGTACTTC. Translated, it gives CATQVGLAGASQTYEQYF.

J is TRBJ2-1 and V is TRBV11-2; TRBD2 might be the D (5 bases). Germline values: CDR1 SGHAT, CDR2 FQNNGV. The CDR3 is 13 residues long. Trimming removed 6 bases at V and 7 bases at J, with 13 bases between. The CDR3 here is CASRNIPGNEQFF. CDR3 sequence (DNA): TGTGCCAGCAGAAACATCCCGGGGAATGAGCAGTTCTTC. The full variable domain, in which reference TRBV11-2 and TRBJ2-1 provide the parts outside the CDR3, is EAGVAQSPRYKIIEKRQSVAFWCNPISGHATLYWYQQILGQGPKLLIQFQNNGVVDDSQLPKDRFSAERLKGVDSTLKIQPAKLEDSAVYLCASRNIPGNEQFFGPGTRLTVL.

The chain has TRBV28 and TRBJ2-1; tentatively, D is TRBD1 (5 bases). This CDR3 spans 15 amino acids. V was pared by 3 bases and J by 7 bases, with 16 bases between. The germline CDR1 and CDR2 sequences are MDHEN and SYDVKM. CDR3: CASSFRPGKGNEQFF. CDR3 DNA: TGTGCCAGCAGTTTTCGGCCAGGGAAAGGGAATGAGCAGTTCTTC.

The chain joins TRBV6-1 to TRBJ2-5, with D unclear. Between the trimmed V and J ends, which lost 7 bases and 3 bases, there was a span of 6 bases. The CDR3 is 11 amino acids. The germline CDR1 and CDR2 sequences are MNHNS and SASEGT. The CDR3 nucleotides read TGTGCCAGCATGAGCGAAGAGACCCAGTACTTC. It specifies CASMSEETQYF.

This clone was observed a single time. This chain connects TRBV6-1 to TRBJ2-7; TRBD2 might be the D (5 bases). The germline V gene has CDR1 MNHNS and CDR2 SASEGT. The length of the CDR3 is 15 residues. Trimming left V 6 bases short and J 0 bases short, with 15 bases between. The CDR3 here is CASRGASGPSYEQYF. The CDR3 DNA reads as TGTGCCAGCAGGGGAGCCAGCGGACCCTCCTACGAGCAGTACTTC.

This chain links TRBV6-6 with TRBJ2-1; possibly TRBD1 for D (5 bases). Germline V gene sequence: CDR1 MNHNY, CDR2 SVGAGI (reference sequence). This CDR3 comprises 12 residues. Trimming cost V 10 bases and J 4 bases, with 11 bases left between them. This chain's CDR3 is CATGHPYNEQFF. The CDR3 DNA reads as TGTGCCACAGGACACCCATACAATGAGCAGTTCTTC.

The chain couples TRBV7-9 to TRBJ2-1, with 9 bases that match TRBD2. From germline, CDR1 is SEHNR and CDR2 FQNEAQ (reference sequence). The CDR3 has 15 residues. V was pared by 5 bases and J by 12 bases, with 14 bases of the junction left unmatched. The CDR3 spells CASSLSGRGGEAQFF. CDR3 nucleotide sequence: TGTGCCAGCAGCCTTAGCGGGAGAGGGGGTGAGGCGCAGTTCTTC.

CDR3 region: CASSTRDRSYEQYF. The CDR3 DNA sequence: TGTGCCAGCAGTACGCGGGACAGGTCCTACGAGCAGTACTTC. The chain has TRBV6-5 and TRBJ2-7, with TRBD1 matching over 8 bases. The V and J ends lost 5 bases and 1 base, in that order; junction bases with no gene match: 4. Germline loops: CDR1 MNHEY, CDR2 SVGAGI. The CDR3 sequence is 14 residues long.

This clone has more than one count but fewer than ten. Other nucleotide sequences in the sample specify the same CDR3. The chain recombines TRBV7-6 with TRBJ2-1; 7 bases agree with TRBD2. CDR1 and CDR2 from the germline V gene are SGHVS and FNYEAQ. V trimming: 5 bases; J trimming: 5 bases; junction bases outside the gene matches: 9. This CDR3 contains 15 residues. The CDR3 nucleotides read TGTGCCAGCAGCACCCCCGGACTAGGCAACAATGAGCAGTTCTTC. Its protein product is CASSTPGLGNNEQFF.